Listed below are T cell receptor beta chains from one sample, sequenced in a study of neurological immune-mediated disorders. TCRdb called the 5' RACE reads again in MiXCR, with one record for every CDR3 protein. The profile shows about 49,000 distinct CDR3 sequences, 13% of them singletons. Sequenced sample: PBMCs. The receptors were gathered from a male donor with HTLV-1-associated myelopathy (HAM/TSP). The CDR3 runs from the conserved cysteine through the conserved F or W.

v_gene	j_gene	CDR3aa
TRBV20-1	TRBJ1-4	CSGNRGYDEKLFF
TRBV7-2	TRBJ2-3	CASSSRDPADTQYF
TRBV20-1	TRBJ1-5	CSARGQGARGNQHQHF
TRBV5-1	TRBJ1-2	CASRPENYGYTF
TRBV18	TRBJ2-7	CTSSLDRIRYEQYF
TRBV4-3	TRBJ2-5	CASSQDVVEGETQYF
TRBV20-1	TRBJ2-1	CSARGRPRSSYNEQFF
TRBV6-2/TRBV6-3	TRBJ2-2	CASNDIHGTGELFF
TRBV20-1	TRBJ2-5	CSSRRLAGAQETQYF
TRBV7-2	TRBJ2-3	CASSLWRAGPSTDTQYF
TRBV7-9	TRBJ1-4	CASSFSTGANEKLFF
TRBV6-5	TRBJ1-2	CASSYTPDHYGYTF
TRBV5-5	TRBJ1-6	CASMGQEASSYNSPLHF
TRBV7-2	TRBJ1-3	CASSLVGGGNTIYF
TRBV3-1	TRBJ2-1	CASSQGGISYNEQFF
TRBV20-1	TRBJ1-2	CSAIDPDRLNGYTF
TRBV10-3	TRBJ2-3	CAISQGSDTQYF
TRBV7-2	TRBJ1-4	CASSLAGTSNEKLFF
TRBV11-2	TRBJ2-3	CASSFPASGGAYTQYF
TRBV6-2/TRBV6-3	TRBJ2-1	CASSYSGAPGYNEQFF
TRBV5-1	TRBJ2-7	CASSTYRGEQYF
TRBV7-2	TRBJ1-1	CASGKGRMNTEAFF
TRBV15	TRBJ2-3	CATSRDHGDTQYF
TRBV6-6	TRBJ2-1	CASSHTGRLGLGNEQFF
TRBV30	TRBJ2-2	CAWSYGSGELFF
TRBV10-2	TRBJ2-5	CASSPYNAGQGAVGTQYF
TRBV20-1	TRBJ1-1	CSAPVGGVDEAFF
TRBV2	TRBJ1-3	CASSFEQGTGNTIYF
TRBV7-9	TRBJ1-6	CASSPRPNSPLHF
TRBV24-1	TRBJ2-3	CATSEQGADTQYF
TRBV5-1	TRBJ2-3	CASSIIGTGSTDTQYF
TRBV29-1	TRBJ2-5	CSAQTGGRETQYF
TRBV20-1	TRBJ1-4	CSASHGGQQEKLFF
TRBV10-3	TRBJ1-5	CAISDLGISNQPQHF
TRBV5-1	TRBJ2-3	CASSLGSSGDTQYF
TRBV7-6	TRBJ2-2	CAEGTGNTGELFF
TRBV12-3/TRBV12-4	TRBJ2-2	CASSRANTGELFF
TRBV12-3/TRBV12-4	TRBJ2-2	CASSSSTSQYRTGELFF